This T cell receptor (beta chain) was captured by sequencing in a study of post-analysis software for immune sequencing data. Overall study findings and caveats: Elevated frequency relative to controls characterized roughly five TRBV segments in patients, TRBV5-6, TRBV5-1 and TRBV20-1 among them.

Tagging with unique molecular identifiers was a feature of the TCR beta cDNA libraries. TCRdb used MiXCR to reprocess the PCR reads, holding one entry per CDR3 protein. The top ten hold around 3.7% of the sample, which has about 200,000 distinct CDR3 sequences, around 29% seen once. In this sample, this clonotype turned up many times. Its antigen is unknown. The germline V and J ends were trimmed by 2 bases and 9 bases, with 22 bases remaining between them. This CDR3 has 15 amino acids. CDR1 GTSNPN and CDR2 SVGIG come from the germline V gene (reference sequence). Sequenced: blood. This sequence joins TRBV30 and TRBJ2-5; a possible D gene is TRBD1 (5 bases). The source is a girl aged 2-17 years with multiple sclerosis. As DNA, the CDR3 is TGTGCCTGGAGTCCCCCCCGCGGCGGCTTAGGGGCCCAGTACTTC. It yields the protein CAWSPPRGGLGAQYF.